The present T cell receptor (beta chain) was sequenced within a study of T cell repertoires in cytomegalovirus infection. Comment on this clonotype: Its antigen is not known.

The CDR3 length is 16 residues. Looked up from germline, CDR1 is LGHNA and CDR2 is YSLEER. The V end lost 0 bases, the J end lost 0 bases, and 8 bases lay between the germline ends. TCRdb analysed the reads with MiXCR anew, one entry per CDR3 protein. This table holds 830,000 or so distinct CDR3 sequences, 30% to 35% found once. The material was cultured CD8+ T cells from PBMCs, obtained from culture after CMV antigen stimulation. The genes are TRBV4-3 and TRBJ2-2, with no clear D. The sequence came from a human donor in good health (CMV status not recorded). Some clones in this sample may be carry-over from other donors' samples. The CDR3 DNA reads as TGCGCCAGCAGCCAAGATACCGCTACGAACACCGGGGAGCTGTTTTTT. Protein: CASSQDTATNTGELFF.